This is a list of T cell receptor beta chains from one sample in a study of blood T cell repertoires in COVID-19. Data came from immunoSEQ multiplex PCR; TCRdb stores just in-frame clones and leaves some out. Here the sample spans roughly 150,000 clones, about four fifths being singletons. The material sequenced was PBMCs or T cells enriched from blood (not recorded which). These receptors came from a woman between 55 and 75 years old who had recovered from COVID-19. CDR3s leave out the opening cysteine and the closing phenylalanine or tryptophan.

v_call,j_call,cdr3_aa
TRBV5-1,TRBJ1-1,ASSWGRDTEAF
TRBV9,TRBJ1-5,ASSVGQGDQPQH
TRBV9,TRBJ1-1,ASSVGPKAANTEAF
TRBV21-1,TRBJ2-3,ASSCPQGGVTDTQY
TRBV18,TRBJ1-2,ASFTTQGYGYT
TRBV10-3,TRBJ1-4,AISEGGKDEKLF
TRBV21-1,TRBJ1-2,ASSFPWGQIYYGYT
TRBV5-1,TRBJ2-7,ASSLALGQGAKEQY
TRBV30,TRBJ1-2,AWLLAGDYFHNYGYT
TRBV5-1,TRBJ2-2,ASSPGQGASNTGELF
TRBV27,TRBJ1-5,ASSLGAFSNQPQH
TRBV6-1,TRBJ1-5,ASSENSYSNQPQH
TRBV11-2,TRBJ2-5,ASSVTGAETQY
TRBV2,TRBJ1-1,ASRKTVNTEAF
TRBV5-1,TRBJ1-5,ASSPGQGGNQPQH
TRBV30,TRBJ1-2,AWSWAGGGYT
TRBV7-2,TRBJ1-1,ASSGRGREAEAF
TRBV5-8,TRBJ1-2,ASISARGSAGYT
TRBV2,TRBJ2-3,ASSADRIDTDTQY
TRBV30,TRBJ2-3,AWSSRGGMSTDTQY
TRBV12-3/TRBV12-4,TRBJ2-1,ANAGTDNEQF
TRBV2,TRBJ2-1,ASTRSGGSYNEQF
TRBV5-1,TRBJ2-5,ASSLETRETQY
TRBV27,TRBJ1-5,ASSPDRYQPQH
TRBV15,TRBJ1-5,ATSRDQTAYSNQPQH
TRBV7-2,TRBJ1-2,ASSSGQGYYGYT
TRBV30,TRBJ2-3,ASATLTDTQY
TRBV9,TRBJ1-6,ASSVGGNNSPLH
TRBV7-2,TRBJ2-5,ASSQTSGGYQETQY
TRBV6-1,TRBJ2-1,ASSEADRGQFNEQF
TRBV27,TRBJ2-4,ASSPTSGRAKNIQY
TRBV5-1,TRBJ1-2,ASSFSVAYGYT
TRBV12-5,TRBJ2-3,ASGFTGGATDTQY
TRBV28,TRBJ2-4,ASTDISKNIQY
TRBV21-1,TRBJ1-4,ASSRSYRGEWANEKLF
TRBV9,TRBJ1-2,ASSVDGGNYGYT
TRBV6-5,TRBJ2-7,ASLAGGYEQY
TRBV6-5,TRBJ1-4,ASRDQGWEKLF
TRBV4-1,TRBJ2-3,ASSANTDTQY
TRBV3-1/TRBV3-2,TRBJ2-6,ASSLRAGANVLT
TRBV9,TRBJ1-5,ASNLGGQSNQPQH
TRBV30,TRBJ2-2,AWSVQGGATGELF
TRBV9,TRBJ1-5,ASSPGVADSNQPQH
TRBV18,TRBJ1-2,ASSPPEVGNYGYT